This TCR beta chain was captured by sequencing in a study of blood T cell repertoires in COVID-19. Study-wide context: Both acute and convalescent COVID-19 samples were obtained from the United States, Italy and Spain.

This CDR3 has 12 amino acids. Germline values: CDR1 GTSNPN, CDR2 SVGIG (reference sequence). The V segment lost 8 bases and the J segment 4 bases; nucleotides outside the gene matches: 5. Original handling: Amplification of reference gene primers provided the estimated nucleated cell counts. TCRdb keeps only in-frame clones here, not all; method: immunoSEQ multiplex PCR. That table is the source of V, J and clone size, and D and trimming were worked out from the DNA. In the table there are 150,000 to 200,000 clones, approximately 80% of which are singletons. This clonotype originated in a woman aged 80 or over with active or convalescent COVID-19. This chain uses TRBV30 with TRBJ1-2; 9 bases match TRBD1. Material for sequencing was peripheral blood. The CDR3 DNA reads TGTGCCCACGGGACAGGGCTCTATGGCTACACCTTC. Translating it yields CAHGTGLYGYTF.